This T cell receptor (beta chain) was captured in a study of OX40 agonist ivuxolimab in advanced cancers. The overall study: Hepatocellular carcinoma, melanoma, renal cell or head and neck cancer affected the dose-escalation patients. Study outcomes and limitations: In the 0.1 to 3.0 mg/kg range, CD4+ and CD8+ blood T cells had expanded clonally by week 6.

This clone has only a few counts. Its antigen is as yet unknown. Here immunoSEQ multiplex PCR was the method, and the copy in TCRdb shows in-frame clones only, minus some. The sample lists under 85,000 clones, 88% occurring once. Per the germline V gene, CDR1 is LNHDA and CDR2 is SQIVND (reference sequence). The CDR3 is made up of 16 amino acids. V dropped 1 base and J dropped 1 base, with 8 bases sitting between them. The sequencing here drew on CD4+ or CD8+ T cells sorted from blood, taken in a trial of the OX40 agonist ivuxolimab. The chain has TRBV19 and TRBJ2-6, with no clear D. The sequence was collected from an adult with an advanced solid tumor such as melanoma, head and neck, liver or kidney cancer. In nucleotides, the CDR3 is TGTGCCAGTAGTATAGTGGCTTCATCTGGGGCCAACGTCCTGACTTTC. It yields the protein CASSIVASSGANVLTF.